Following are 6 T cell receptor beta chains from one sample sequenced in a study of shared T cell receptors in the human thymus. Clones were read by immunoSEQ multiplex PCR, and TCRdb kept only the in-frame ones, dropping some. The table includes some 660,000 clones, roughly 86% detected once. These same data were also listed under a study on human thymus T cells.

Sequencing was done on a sample of thymocytes. These receptors were taken from a boy under three years old with a congenital heart defect.

V usage is TRBV7-2 and J usage is TRBJ2-7; weak D call: TRBD1 (7 bases). The length of the CDR3 is 16 residues. Trimming shortened V by 0 bases and J by 3 bases, and 15 bases separated the two germline ends. The germline gives CDR1 SGHTA, CDR2 FQGNSA. CDR3 bases: TGTGCCAGCAGCTTAGCCCCCGGGGGACAGCGCTACGAGCAGTACTTC. It yields the protein CASSLAPGGQRYEQYF.

The chain carries TRBV4-1 and TRBJ2-1; TRBD1 might be the D (6 bases). The germline V and J ends were trimmed by 4 bases and 4 bases, with 20 bases remaining between them. This CDR3 spans 17 amino acids. Germline CDR1 is MGHRA and CDR2 is YSYEKL. CDR3 sequence reads: CASSPKTRDKAYNEQFF. The CDR3 DNA reads as TGCGCCAGCAGCCCAAAAACCCGGGACAAGGCGTACAATGAGCAGTTCTTC.

The gene calls are TRBV10-3 and TRBJ2-5, with 13 bases lining up with TRBD2. The germline CDR1 and CDR2 sequences are ENHRY and SYGVKD. Unmatched junction bases numbered 11, after V lost 1 base and J lost 3 bases. This CDR3 is 19 amino acids long. CDR3 in DNA: TGTGCCATCAGTGAGTTACTAGCGGGAGGGCCACGCGAAAAAGAGACCCAGTACTTC. As protein: CAISELLAGGPREKETQYF.

This chain joins TRBV28 and TRBJ2-6; D gene ambiguous. Looked up from germline, CDR1 is MDHEN and CDR2 is SYDVKM. This CDR3 spans 14 amino acids. The V gene lost 6 bases and the J gene lost 1 base, with 7 bases spanning the gap. CDR3 protein: CASSPNSGANVLTF. As DNA, the CDR3 is TGTGCCAGCAGCCCCAATTCTGGGGCCAACGTCCTGACTTTC.

The V gene is TRBV2, the J gene TRBJ2-1; 8 bases are shared with TRBD2. The CDR3 is 13 residues long. V was pared by 4 bases and J by 6 bases, with 2 bases of the junction left unmatched. Germline values: CDR1 SNHLY, CDR2 FYNNEI. The CDR3 coding sequence is TGTGCCAGCAGTGGCGGGAGGATCAATGAGCAGTTCTTC. Its translation: CASSGGRINEQFF.

On this clone: One end of the junction varies from germline; a read error may be responsible. V is TRBV5-6 and J is TRBJ2-4, with D unresolved. The CDR3 runs to 14 residues. The germline V gene has CDR1 SGHDT and CDR2 YYEEEE. The CDR3 DNA follows: TGTGCCAGCAGTTTGGGTCAAGCCAAAAACATTCAGTACTTC. Translated: CASSLGQAKNIQYF.